The 4 T cell receptor beta chains below come from one sample, sequenced in a study of blood T cell repertoires in COVID-19 (TCRdb year 2020). The method behind the library was the immunoSEQ multiplex PCR assay. Entries here come from immuneACCESS through TCRdb and include only in-frame sequences with V and J called. Some clones fail to appear in such tables; in the studies checked, an unresolved V gene covers under half of the shortfall, and the cause of the remainder is unknown. Across this sample there are 330,000 or so clones, with approximately 88% seen only once. The ten top clones hold around 9.9% of the sample. The sequenced sample was peripheral blood. These receptors were taken from a man in his thirties or forties with COVID-19, enrolled during active disease.

The V call is TRBV6-5, the J call TRBJ1-2; tentatively, D is TRBD1 (6 bases). Germline V gene lookup returns CDR1 MNHEY and CDR2 SVGAGI. V shed 6 bases and J shed 2 bases, with 13 bases lying between them. The CDR3 runs 14 residues. Here the CDR3 DNA reads TGTGCCAGCAGCGGACAGTCCCCCAACTATGGCTACACCTTC. Protein product: CASSGQSPNYGYTF.

V gene TRBV7-2 combines with J gene TRBJ2-7; 10 positions agree with TRBD2. The V and J ends lost 3 bases and 2 bases, in that order; junction bases with no gene match: 10. Germline V gene data show CDR1 as SGHTA and CDR2 as FQGNSA. The CDR3 loop spans 17 amino acids. The CDR3 sequence: CASSFSVTSGAAYEQYF. The DNA for the CDR3 is TGTGCCAGCAGCTTTAGTGTAACTAGCGGGGCCGCCTACGAGCAGTACTTC. The variable domain in full, completed from reference TRBV7-2 and TRBJ2-7, reads GAGVSQSPSNKVTEKGKDVELRCDPISGHTALYWYRQSLGQGLEFLIYFQGNSAPDKSGLPSDRFSAERTGGSVSTLTIQRTQQEDSAVYLCASSFSVTSGAAYEQYFGPGTRLTVT.

V gene TRBV10-1 combines with J gene TRBJ2-3, with 9 bases lining up with TRBD2. CDR3 length: 15 residues. V trimming: 3 bases; J trimming: 1 base; junction bases outside the gene matches: 2. Germline values: CDR1 WNHNN, CDR2 SYGVQD (reference sequence). The CDR3 reads CASSDPSGGTDTQYF. The CDR3 DNA reads TGCGCCAGCAGTGACCCTAGCGGGGGCACAGATACGCAGTATTTT.

The chain couples TRBV11-1 to TRBJ2-1, with 12 bases matching TRBD2. Germline-derived CDR1 and CDR2 are SGHAT and FQDESV (reference sequence). V trimming: 5 bases; J trimming: 10 bases; junction bases outside the gene matches: 12. The CDR3 extends over 16 amino acids. CDR3 residues: CASSIRLAGVLKEQFF. The CDR3, as DNA: TGTGCCAGCAGCATTCGACTAGCGGGAGTTCTAAAGGAGCAGTTCTTC.